This paragraph reports one T cell receptor (beta chain). TCRdb's table, derived via immunoSEQ multiplex PCR, lists solely in-frame clones and lacks some. The repertoire has 82,000 or so clones, around 83% of them found once; the top ten carry 2% to 2.5%. V was pared by 3 bases and J by 5 bases, with 4 bases of the junction left unmatched. CDR1 is MDHEN and CDR2 is SYDVKM in the germline V gene. This CDR3 is 15 amino acids long. The data derive from a study of OX40 agonist ivuxolimab in advanced cancers. The chain carries TRBV28 and TRBJ1-6, with TRBD1 identical over 7 bases. This specimen was CD4+ or CD8+ T cells sorted from blood, taken in a trial of the OX40 agonist ivuxolimab. The clonotype comes from an adult with an advanced solid tumor such as melanoma, head and neck, liver or kidney cancer. CDR3 sequence reads: CASSFGDRNNSPLHF. The CDR3 bases are TGTGCCAGCAGTTTTGGGGACAGAAATAATTCACCCCTCCACTTT.